Sequencing of this T cell receptor (beta chain) was carried out in a study of blood T cells in healthy people across ages. It was with a sample-barcoded 5' primer and a J-beta primer mix that a second PCR of roughly 7 to 12 cycles was run. TCRdb re-analysed the 5' RACE reads in MiXCR, keeping a single row per CDR3 protein. The table records 1.5 million to 2 million distinct CDR3 sequences, around 50% of them present only once. Germline-derived CDR1 and CDR2 are DFQATT and SNEGSKA (reference sequence). Trimming took 0 bases from V and 5 from J; bases not matched to a gene: 11. This CDR3 contains 16 residues.

This chain links TRBV20-1 with TRBJ1-1; 8 nucleotides align to TRBD1. This sequence originates from a woman aged 40 to 50 in good health. Sequenced: blood. CDR3 sequence: CSARDINRGRDTEAFF. Here the CDR3 DNA reads TGCAGTGCTAGAGACATAAACAGGGGGAGGGATACTGAAGCTTTCTTT.